This record concerns one T cell receptor beta chain sequence. As to time point: new active TB diagnosis, blood taken before or within 7 days of starting treatment. Sequenced by immunoSEQ multiplex PCR; TCRdb stores in-frame clones only, minus some. Among about 33,000 clones, 92% were seen once, and the ten largest hold approximately 6.8%. The sample belongs to a study of T cells in tuberculosis. The input for sequencing was PBMCs, taken at tuberculosis diagnosis. This sequence was found in an adult with tuberculosis. Some clones in this sample may be carry-over from other donors' samples.

The DNA for the CDR3 is TGTGCCAGTAGTATAGGGCGGGGCCCCACCTACGAGCAGTACTTC. Amino acid sequence: CASSIGRGPTYEQYF. V and J are TRBV19 and TRBJ2-7; possible D gene TRBD2, 6 bases. V gave up 1 base and J gave up 2 bases, with 12 bases separating them. The CDR3 has 15 residues. CDR1 and CDR2 (germline): LNHDA, SQIVND (reference sequence).